Below, one TCR beta chain is given with its context. This clone was seen more than once but under ten times. The specificity of this receptor is unknown. Base-call qualities are not available, and no considerably larger clone is one nucleotide away. Receptor libraries were prepared by the immunoSEQ multiplex PCR assay. For TCR sequencing, RNA was extracted from every sample and reverse transcribed into cDNA to serve as template. SuperScript III was used to make first-strand cDNA, primed with a 2:1 mix of oligo-dT and random hexamers. A synthetic immune receptor repertoire was used to measure amplification bias, and any remaining bias was corrected computationally. The study's processing was this. Raw reads were preprocessed for error removal, and CDR3 was defined according to IMGT conventions as running from the conserved cysteine to phenylalanine. Clonality was calculated as 1 minus Shannon entropy normalized by log2 of the number of productive unique TCRs. CD4 or CD8 identity of scalp clones was inferred by cross-referencing scalp TCRbeta sequences with sorted blood CD4 and CD8 repertoires. TCRdb holds this immuneACCESS table with in-frame rearrangements only. Some clones are missing; in checked studies, unresolved V genes explain under half, and the rest has no known cause. V and J calls and clone size are as listed in that table; D and trimming were resolved from the DNA. Across this sample there are 110,000 to 150,000 clones, with around 49% seen only once. The top ten constitute approximately 1% of the sample.

These data belong to a study of CD8+ T cells in alopecia areata (dated by TCRdb to 2016 to 2019). About the full investigation: The treated patients took part in an open-label pilot trial in which moderate-to-severe alopecia areata was treated with oral tofacitinib at 5 to 10 mg twice daily. Tofacitinib was administered for 6 to 18 months, and 6 months of follow-up off drug were then conducted to assess delayed response and recurrence. The RNA source kit depended on sample type: the PAXgene miRNA kit for fixed scalp, the miRNeasy kit for PBMCs, and the RNeasy kit for mouse skin. Tofacitinib-treated patients had biopsies at baseline and at 4 and 24 weeks of treatment, with a later scalp biopsy in several patients. TCRbeta CDR3 regions were amplified by immunoSEQ multiplex PCR using 35 Vbeta forward and 13 Jbeta reverse primers. Scalp clonality was compared across normal scalp (n=4), patchy alopecia areata scalp (n=8), and alopecia totalis/universalis scalp (n=8). Human TCRbeta sequencing covered scalp tissue and sorted CD4+ and CD8+ peripheral blood T cells from patchy and totalis/universalis alopecia areata patients and healthy controls. High-throughput TCRbeta sequencing was used to examine T cell clonal expansion in alopecia areata in both the C3H/HeJ mouse model and human patients. Study-level results and caveats: Unlike mouse skin, which is dominated by gammadelta T cells, normal human skin has resident alphabeta T cells that are also sequenced, and this complicates analysis of the scalp TCR repertoire. Shared TCR sequences between patients were less evident than in mice, which may be partly attributable to HLA diversity in the patient population. Higher clonality and more expanded CD8+ clones were observed in lesional scalp than in normal scalp, particularly in alopecia totalis/universalis, a finding suggestive of antigenic drive.

The CDR3 runs 12 residues from the cysteine to the phenylalanine. Just the 36-base CDR3 DNA is kept, in frame starting at base 1. V ends up 4 bases short and J 12 bases short, with an unmatched junction base count of 8. CDR1 and CDR2 (SGDLS, YYNGEE) derive from the germline V gene. Sample time point, as interpreted from the label and publication: baseline before oral tofacitinib. Lesional scalp punch biopsies and peripheral blood were obtained from alopecia areata patients. PBMCs were isolated by density centrifugation and stained for CD3, CD4 and CD8, and CD4+ and CD8+ T cells were sorted on a FACSAria.

The source was CD4+ T cells sorted from blood, collected at week 0. The clonotype originates from a human donor with alopecia areata. The rearrangement joined TRBV9 to TRBJ2-3, and TRBD1 aligns with 7 junction nucleotides. In nucleotide form, the sequence is TGTGCCAGCAGCTCCCGGGACAGCAGTCAGTATTTT. Its protein reads: CASSSRDSSQYF.